The source of this TCR beta chain is a study of blood T cell repertoires in COVID-19. Study summary: There were acute and convalescent COVID-19 samples, and they came from the United States, Italy and Spain. From T cells, B-cell-depleted T cells, or PBMCs came the material, which was cDNA or gDNA.

Assay used: immunoSEQ multiplex PCR; TCRdb lists only in-frame clones, some missing. The sample contains hundreds of thousands of clones, around nine tenths of which appear only once. Enrolled during active infection, Seattle patients were then followed longitudinally. The CDR3 is 18 residues long. V lost 1 base and J lost 0, with 14 bases in between. Germline CDR1 SGDLS, CDR2 YYNGEE. This receptor was taken from a woman aged 70 to 79 with COVID-19, enrolled during active disease. The sequenced material came from peripheral blood. This chain links TRBV9 with TRBJ1-6; D is perhaps TRBD1 (6 bases). In DNA form, the CDR3 reads TGTGCCAGCAGCGTACTTGAGGGGGGGAGCTCCTATAATTCACCCCTCCACTTT. Translation: CASSVLEGGSSYNSPLHF.